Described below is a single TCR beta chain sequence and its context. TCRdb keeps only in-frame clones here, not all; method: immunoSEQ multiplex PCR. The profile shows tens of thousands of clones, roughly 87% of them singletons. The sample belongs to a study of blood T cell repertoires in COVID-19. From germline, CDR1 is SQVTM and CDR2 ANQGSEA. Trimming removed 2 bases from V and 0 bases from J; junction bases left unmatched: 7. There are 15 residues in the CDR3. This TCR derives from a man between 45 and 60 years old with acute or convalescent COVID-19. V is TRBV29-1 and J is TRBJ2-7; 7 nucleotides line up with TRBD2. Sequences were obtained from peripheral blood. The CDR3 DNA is TGCAGCGTTGAAAGGGTAGCGGGCGACTCCTACGAGCAGTACTTC. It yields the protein CSVERVAGDSYEQYF.